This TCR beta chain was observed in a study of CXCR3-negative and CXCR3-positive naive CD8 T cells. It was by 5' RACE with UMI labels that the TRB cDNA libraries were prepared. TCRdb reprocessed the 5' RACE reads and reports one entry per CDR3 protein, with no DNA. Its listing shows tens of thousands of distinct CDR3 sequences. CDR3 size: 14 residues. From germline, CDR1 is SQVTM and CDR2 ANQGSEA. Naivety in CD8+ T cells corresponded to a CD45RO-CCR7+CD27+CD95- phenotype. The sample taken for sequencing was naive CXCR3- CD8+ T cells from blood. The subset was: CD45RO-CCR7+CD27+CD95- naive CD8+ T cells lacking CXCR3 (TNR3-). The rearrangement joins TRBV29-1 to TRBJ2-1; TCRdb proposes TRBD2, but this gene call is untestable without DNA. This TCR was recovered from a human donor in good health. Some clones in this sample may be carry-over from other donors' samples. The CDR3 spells CSVELTSGGVEQFF.